The 9 T cell receptor beta chains listed next were all sequenced from one sample in a study of blood T cells in healthy people across ages. Combining a sample-barcoded 5' primer with a J-beta primer mix, a second PCR ran for 7 to 11 cycles. TCRdb re-derived calls from the 5' RACE reads in MiXCR, one entry per CDR3 protein. The table has nearly 800,000 distinct CDR3 sequences, just over 55% seen once. Sequencing was done on a sample of blood. Source of these receptors: a man aged 35 to 55 in good health.

This clonotype was counted at least ten times. The chain combines TRBV4-2 with TRBJ2-5, with 7 positions matching TRBD2. CDR3 length: 15 amino acids. From germline, CDR1 is LGHNA and CDR2 YNFKEQ. V dropped 5 bases and J dropped 5; count of bases not matched to a gene: 11. CDR3 in amino acids: CASSYYPGGAETQYF. The CDR3 DNA follows: TGTGCCAGCAGCTATTATCCGGGGGGTGCGGAGACCCAGTACTTC.

This clonotype was detected a few times. This chain uses TRBV28 with TRBJ2-7; 7 bases agree with TRBD1. Germline lookup yields CDR1 MDHEN and CDR2 SYDVKM. The CDR3 is 14 amino acids. With 5 bases clipped from V and 9 bases from J, the junction kept 13 bases outside the gene matches. The CDR3 region has the DNA TGTGCCAGCAGTAGGGACAGCGGAAGGTTTGGGCAGTACTTC. Translating it yields CASSRDSGRFGQYF.

This clonotype was picked up a small number of times. The V and J genes are TRBV6-5 and TRBJ2-5; a possible D gene is TRBD1 (5 bases). Germline V gives CDR1 MNHEY, CDR2 SVGAGI. The germline V and J ends were trimmed by 2 bases and 1 base, with 20 bases remaining between them. CDR3 length: 18 amino acids. CDR3 in amino acids: CASSYLVKIRTFQETQYF. The CDR3 coding sequence is TGTGCCAGCAGTTACCTCGTAAAGATACGGACATTCCAAGAGACCCAGTACTTC.

Remarks on this clonotype: One end of the junction fails to match germline, which may point to a read error. V gene TRBV6-6 combines with J gene TRBJ2-6; tentatively, D is TRBD1 (6 bases). This CDR3 comprises 15 residues. Germline V gene data show CDR1 as MNHNY and CDR2 as SVGAGI (reference sequence). The CDR3, as DNA: TGTGCCAGCAGTCCACAGGGCGTTGGGGCCGACGTCCTGACTTTC. This encodes CASSPQGVGADVLTF.

The rearrangement uses TRBV12-3 or TRBV12-4 and TRBJ2-7, with 8 bases fitting TRBD2. Trimming took 6 bases from V and 4 from J; bases not matched to a gene: 8. The CDR3 spans 14 residues. In DNA form, the CDR3 reads TGTGCCAGCAGCACCGGGGGGGGTTTTTACGAGCAGTACTTC. The encoded protein is CASSTGGGFYEQYF.

The J gene is TRBJ2-5, the V gene TRBV20-1; D call uncertain. TRBJ2-7 explains the end of the DNA better; the J call may be wrong. The CDR3 length is 11 residues. Germline-derived CDR1 and CDR2 are DFQATT and SNEGSKA (reference sequence). CDR3 sequence: CSAVYLYEQYF. In nucleotides, the CDR3 is TGCAGTGCTGTCTACCTCTACGAGCAGTACTTC.

This sequence joins TRBV7-3 and TRBJ2-1; D remains ambiguous. Trimming shortened V by 2 bases and J by 5 bases, and 7 bases separated the two germline ends. Looked up from germline, CDR1 is SGHTA and CDR2 is FQGTGA. There are 13 residues in the CDR3. CDR3 sequence (DNA): TGTGCCAGCAGCTTAGACACGAACAATGAGCAGTTCTTC. The encoded protein is CASSLDTNNEQFF.

V is TRBV6-5 and J is TRBJ2-1; D is ambiguous. Germline CDR1 is MNHEY and CDR2 is SVGAGI. Trimming cost V 5 bases and J 5 bases, with 13 bases left between them. The CDR3 loop spans 14 amino acids. For the CDR3, the DNA is TGTGCCAGCAGTCTGTTCAATGGGAACAATGAGCAGTTCTTC. Translated: CASSLFNGNNEQFF.

J is TRBJ2-1 and V is TRBV7-9; D not certain. Deletions cut 1 base from V and 7 bases from J, with 5 bases between. This CDR3 has 12 amino acids. The germline V gene has CDR1 SEHNR and CDR2 FQNEAQ (reference sequence). The CDR3 protein is CASSLVQNEQFF. In nucleotides, the CDR3 is TGTGCCAGCAGCTTAGTTCAAAATGAGCAGTTCTTC. Together with reference TRBV7-9 and TRBJ2-1, the CDR3 gives the full variable domain: DTGVSQNPRHKITKRGQNVTFRCDPISEHNRLYWYRQTLGQGPEFLTYFQNEAQLEKSRLLSDRFSAERPKGSFSTLEIQRTEQGDSAMYLCASSLVQNEQFFGPGTRLTVL.